This entry describes one TCR beta chain. This entry is derived from a study of blood T cell repertoires in COVID-19. On the study more broadly: COVID-19 samples, acute and convalescent, were from the United States, Italy and Spain. The analysed material was cDNA or gDNA that came from T cells, B-cell-depleted T cells, or PBMCs.

Authors' analysis steps: Amplifying reference gene primers gave estimates of nucleated cell counts. Clones were sequenced by immunoSEQ multiplex PCR, and TCRdb holds only the in-frame ones, with some missing. The V and J calls and clone size are taken from that table; D and trimming were inferred from the DNA. The data show around 190,000 clones, approximately 80% seen once. V lost 0 bases, J lost 4 bases, and 15 bases lay in between. CDR1 is KGHSH and CDR2 is LQKENI in the germline V gene. This CDR3 contains 16 residues. The chain employs TRBV18 and TRBJ1-2, with a tentative D call TRBD1 (5 bases). The receptor comes from a woman in her 50s with active or convalescent COVID-19. Material for sequencing was peripheral blood. CDR3 in DNA: TGTGCCAGCTCACCACCCCAATTACAGGATATCTATGGCTACACCTTC. Its translation: CASSPPQLQDIYGYTF.